The clone carrying this TCR beta chain was found many times. Its specificity is unknown. These data are taken from a study of T-cell memory formation after mild COVID-19. One entry per CDR3 protein results from TCRdb running MiXCR on the 5' RACE reads. The repertoire includes fewer than 15,000 distinct CDR3 sequences, around 15% of them detected once, and around 50% sits in the top ten. Points from the study as a whole: A second wave expanding day 15 to 37 was CD4+-biased; contracting clones were balanced.

This clonotype was sampled from a man younger than 35 who had mild COVID-19 (a few samples of this study predate the infection). Cell type and time point are not known. Sequencing input: PBMCs or a T cell subset sorted from them (not recorded which).

DNA for the CDR3: TGTGCCAGCAGCTTAGCGGGCAATGAGCAGTTCTTC. This sequence encodes CASSLAGNEQFF. The rearrangement joins TRBV11-2 to TRBJ2-1; D ambiguous. Germline CDR1 SGHAT, CDR2 FQNNGV. The CDR3 is 12 residues long. Trimming removed 1 base from V and 6 bases from J, with 4 bases in between. Full variable domain (outside the CDR3, taken from reference TRBV11-2 and TRBJ2-1): EAGVAQSPRYKIIEKRQSVAFWCNPISGHATLYWYQQILGQGPKLLIQFQNNGVVDDSQLPKDRFSAERLKGVDSTLKIQPAKLEDSAVYLCASSLAGNEQFFGPGTRLTVL.